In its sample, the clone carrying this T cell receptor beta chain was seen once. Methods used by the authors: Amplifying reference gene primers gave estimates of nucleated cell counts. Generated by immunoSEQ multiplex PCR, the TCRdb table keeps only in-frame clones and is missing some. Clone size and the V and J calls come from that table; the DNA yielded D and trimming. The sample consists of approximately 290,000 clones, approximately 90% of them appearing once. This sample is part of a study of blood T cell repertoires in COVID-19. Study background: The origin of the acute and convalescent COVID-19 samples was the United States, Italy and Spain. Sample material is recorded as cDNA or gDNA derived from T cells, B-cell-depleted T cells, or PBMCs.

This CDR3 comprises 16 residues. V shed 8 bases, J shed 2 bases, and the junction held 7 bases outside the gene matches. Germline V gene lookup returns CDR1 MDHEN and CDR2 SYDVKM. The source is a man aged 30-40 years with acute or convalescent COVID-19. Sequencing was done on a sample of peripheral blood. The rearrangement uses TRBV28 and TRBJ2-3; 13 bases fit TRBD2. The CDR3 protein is CASGGTSGMNTDTQYF. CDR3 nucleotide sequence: TGTGCCAGCGGCGGGACTAGCGGGATGAACACAGATACGCAGTATTTT.